This is a list of T cell receptor beta chains from one sample in a study of CD8 T cell repertoires and HIV-1 epitope variants. Their target antigens are unknown. Clones were read by immunoSEQ multiplex PCR, and TCRdb kept only the in-frame ones, dropping some. The sample has about 5,000 clones, 66% seen once. Sequencing was carried out using cultured CD8+ T cells derived from PBMCs. The receptor source for this set is a male donor with HIV. CDR3s include the opening cysteine and the closing phenylalanine or tryptophan. The order of the fields is clone size, D gene, J gene, V gene, CDR3 DNA, CDR3 protein. A D gene is named only where the DNA matches it firmly. Clone sizes are given selectively: once, few, many, or a class where the clone is expanded.

>.|.|TRBJ2-5|TRBV10-2
TGCGCCAGCAGTGAGGGAAAAATCGTGTCTAGAGAGACCCAGTACTTC
CASSEGKIVSRETQYF
>.|TRBD1|TRBJ2-7|TRBV7-9
TGTGCCAGCAGCGCGGGACAGGGGCACAATCCCTACGAGCAGTACTTC
CASSAGQGHNPYEQYF
>.|TRBD1|TRBJ2-2|TRBV19
TGTGCCAGTAGTATTGGACAGGGGTACACCGGGGAGCTGTTTTTT
CASSIGQGYTGELFF
>.|TRBD2|TRBJ2-7|TRBV27
TGTGCCAGCAGTTTATCCGCGGGGGTTTACGAGCAGTACTTC
CASSLSAGVYEQYF
>.|.|TRBJ1-1|TRBV21-1
TGTGCCAGCATCTTTACAGGGCAACTAATGAACACTGAAGCTTTCTTT
CASIFTGQLMNTEAFF
>few|TRBD1|TRBJ2-1|TRBV9
TGTGCCAGCAGCGTCTCCCCAGGGGGCCCTCGGCCACCTGAGCAGTTCTTC
CASSVSPGGPRPPEQFF
>few|TRBD1|TRBJ2-7|TRBV5-1
TGCGCCAGCAGCTGGGACAGCCAATACGAGCAGTACTTC
CASSWDSQYEQYF
>.|TRBD2|TRBJ2-1|TRBV30
TGTGCCTGGAGTACTACTAGCGGGGGCTACAATGAGCAGTTCTTC
CAWSTTSGGYNEQFF
>once|TRBD2|TRBJ2-3|TRBV7-2
TGTGCCAGCAGCTTAGGAGCGGGGGGAACAGATACGCAGTATTTT
CASSLGAGGTDTQYF
>.|.|TRBJ2-1|TRBV19
TGTGCCAGTAGTATTATGGGGGGCTGGAATGAGCAGTTCTTC
CASSIMGGWNEQFF
>.|.|TRBJ1-1|TRBV28
TGTGCCAGCACCCAGTGGGGCACTGAAGCTTTCTTT
CASTQWGTEAFF
>medium-sized|.|TRBJ1-1|TRBV7-2
TGTGCCAGCAGCTTACACGGTCCGGGGGCGGGTGACACTGAAGCTTTCTTT
CASSLHGPGAGDTEAFF
>few|.|TRBJ1-1|TRBV2
TGTGCCAGCTCTTCGAACACTGAAGCTTTCTTT
CASSSNTEAFF
>few|.|TRBJ2-7|TRBV11-2
TGTGCCAGCAGCAGTGAGATAGGGAGCTCCTACGAGCAGTACTTC
CASSSEIGSSYEQYF
>.|.|TRBJ2-6|TRBV5-6
TGTGCCAGCAGACTTGGGATAAGTGGGGCCAACGTCCTGACTTTC
CASRLGISGANVLTF
>once|.|TRBJ1-1|TRBV30
TGTGCCTGGAAAATGGGACAGAACACTGAAGCTTTCTTT
CAWKMGQNTEAFF
>.|.|TRBJ2-7|TRBV7-2
TGCGCCAGCAGCCACGCACAGGGAGGCCTTCACGAGCAGTACTTC
CASSHAQGGLHEQYF
>.|TRBD2|TRBJ2-7|TRBV5-4
TGTGCCAGCAGCTTAGGAGGCGGGAGCGGCTACGAGCAGTACTTC
CASSLGGGSGYEQYF
>.|.|TRBJ2-7|TRBV28
TGTGCCAGCAGTACTCACCCGGGACAGGGGGGACTAGCGGCCTTCTCCTACGAGCAGTACTTC
CASSTHPGQGGLAAFSYEQYF
>.|TRBD1|TRBJ2-5|TRBV10-3
TGTGCCATCAGGGCCCGACAGGGGGACCAAGAGACCCAGTACTTC
CAIRARQGDQETQYF
>few|.|TRBJ2-7|TRBV28
TGTGCCAGCAGAGCCGAACAGGGCCCAAACTACGAGCAGTACTTC
CASRAEQGPNYEQYF
>.|TRBD2|TRBJ2-1|TRBV7-8
TGTGCCAGCAGCTTGGGGACTAGCCAGGTCAATGAGCAGTTCTTC
CASSLGTSQVNEQFF
>.|.|TRBJ2-1|TRBV10-3
TGTGCCATCAGTGAGTCCCCGGACCTCTACAATGAGCAGTTCTTC
CAISESPDLYNEQFF
>few|.|TRBJ1-2|TRBV19
TGTGCCAGTACCCCCCGGGACCCTCGACATGGCTACACCTTC
CASTPRDPRHGYTF
>few|TRBD1|TRBJ2-7|TRBV5-1
TGCGCCAGCAGCACCGGACAGGGGCCGCTCAGCTCCTACGAGCAGTACTTC
CASSTGQGPLSSYEQYF
>.|.|TRBJ2-3|TRBV9
TGTGCCAGCAGCGTAGAGGGGGGCACAGATACGCAGTATTTT
CASSVEGGTDTQYF
>medium-sized|.|TRBJ2-3|TRBV28
TGTGCCAGCAGACGCGGGACTTACTACACAGATACGCAGTATTTT
CASRRGTYYTDTQYF
>.|.|TRBJ1-1|TRBV7-3
TGTGCCAGCAGATTGCTCGGAGTTGTGAACACTGAAGCTTTCTTT
CASRLLGVVNTEAFF
>.|TRBD2|TRBJ2-1|TRBV19
TGTGCCAGTACCACTAGCGGGAGTTTAAATGAGCAGTTCTTC
CASTTSGSLNEQFF
>.|TRBD2|TRBJ2-1|TRBV13
TGTGCCAGCAGCTCAGCGGGGGGTTCCTACAATGAGCAGTTCTTC
CASSSAGGSYNEQFF
>.|.|TRBJ2-7|TRBV4-3
TGCGCCAGCAGCCAAGAAGGAGGGTCGGGATACGAGCAGTACTTC
CASSQEGGSGYEQYF
>.|TRBD2|TRBJ2-1|TRBV29-1
TGCAGCGTTGAGTTTTTGTGGGGACTAGCGGGGGACTACAATGAGCAGTTCTTC
CSVEFLWGLAGDYNEQFF
>.|.|TRBJ2-1|TRBV4-3
TGCGCCAGCAGCCAATTTACTTATGGTGAGCAGTTCTTC
CASSQFTYGEQFF
>.|TRBD1|TRBJ1-2|TRBV7-2
TGTGCCAGCAGCTCCCCGGACAGGGCGGGGTTCTACACCTTC
CASSSPDRAGFYTF
>.|.|TRBJ2-2|TRBV5-1
TGCGCCAGCAGCCATAGATCGGGACTTACTAATACCGGGGAGCTGTTTTTT
CASSHRSGLTNTGELFF